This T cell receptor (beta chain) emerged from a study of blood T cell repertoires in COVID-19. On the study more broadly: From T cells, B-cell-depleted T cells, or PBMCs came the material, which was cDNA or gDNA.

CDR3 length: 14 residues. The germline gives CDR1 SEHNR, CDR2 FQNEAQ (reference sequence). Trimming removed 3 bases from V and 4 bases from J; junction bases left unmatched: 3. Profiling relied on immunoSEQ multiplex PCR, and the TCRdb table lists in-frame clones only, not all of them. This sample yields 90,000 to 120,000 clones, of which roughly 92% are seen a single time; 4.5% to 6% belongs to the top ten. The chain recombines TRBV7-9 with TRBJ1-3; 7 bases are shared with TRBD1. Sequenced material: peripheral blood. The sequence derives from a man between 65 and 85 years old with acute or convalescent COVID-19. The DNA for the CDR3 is TGTGCCAGCAGCTTCACAGGGGTCGGAAACACCATATATTTT. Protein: CASSFTGVGNTIYF. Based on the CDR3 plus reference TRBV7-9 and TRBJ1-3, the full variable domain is DTGVSQNPRHKITKRGQNVTFRCDPISEHNRLYWYRQTLGQGPEFLTYFQNEAQLEKSRLLSDRFSAERPKGSFSTLEIQRTEQGDSAMYLCASSFTGVGNTIYFGEGSWLTVV.